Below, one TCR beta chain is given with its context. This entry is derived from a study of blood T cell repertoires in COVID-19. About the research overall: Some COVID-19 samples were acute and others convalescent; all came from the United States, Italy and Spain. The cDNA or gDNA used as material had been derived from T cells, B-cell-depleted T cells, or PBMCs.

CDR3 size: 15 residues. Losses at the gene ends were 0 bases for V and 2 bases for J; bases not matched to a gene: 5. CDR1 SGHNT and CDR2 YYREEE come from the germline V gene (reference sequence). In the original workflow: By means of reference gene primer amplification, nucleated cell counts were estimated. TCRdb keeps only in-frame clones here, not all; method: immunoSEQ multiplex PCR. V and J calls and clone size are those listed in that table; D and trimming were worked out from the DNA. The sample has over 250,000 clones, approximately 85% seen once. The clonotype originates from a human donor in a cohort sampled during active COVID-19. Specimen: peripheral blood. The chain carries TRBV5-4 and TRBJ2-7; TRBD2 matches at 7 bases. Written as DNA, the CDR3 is TGTGCCAGCAGCTTGGGCGGGAGATTCCCCTACGAGCAGTACTTC. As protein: CASSLGGRFPYEQYF.